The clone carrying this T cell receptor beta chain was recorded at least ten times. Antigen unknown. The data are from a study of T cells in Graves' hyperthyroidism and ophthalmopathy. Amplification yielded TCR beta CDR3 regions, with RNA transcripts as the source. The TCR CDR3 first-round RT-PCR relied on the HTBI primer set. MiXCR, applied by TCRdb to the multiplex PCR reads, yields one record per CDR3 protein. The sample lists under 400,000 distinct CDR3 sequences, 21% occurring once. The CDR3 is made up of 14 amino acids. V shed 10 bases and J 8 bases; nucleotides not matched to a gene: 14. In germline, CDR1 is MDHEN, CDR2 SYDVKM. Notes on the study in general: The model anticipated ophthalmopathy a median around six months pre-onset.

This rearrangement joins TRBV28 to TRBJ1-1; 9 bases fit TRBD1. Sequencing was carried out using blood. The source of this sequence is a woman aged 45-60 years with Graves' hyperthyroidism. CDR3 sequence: CAIRVGQTGGEAFF. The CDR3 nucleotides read TGTGCCATCCGAGTTGGTCAGACAGGGGGAGAAGCTTTCTTT. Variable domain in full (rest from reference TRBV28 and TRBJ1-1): DVKVTQSSRYLVKRTGEKVFLECVQDMDHENMFWYRQDPGLGLRLIYFSYDVKMKEKGDIPEGYSVSREKKERFSLILESASTNQTSMYLCAIRVGQTGGEAFFGQGTRLTVV.